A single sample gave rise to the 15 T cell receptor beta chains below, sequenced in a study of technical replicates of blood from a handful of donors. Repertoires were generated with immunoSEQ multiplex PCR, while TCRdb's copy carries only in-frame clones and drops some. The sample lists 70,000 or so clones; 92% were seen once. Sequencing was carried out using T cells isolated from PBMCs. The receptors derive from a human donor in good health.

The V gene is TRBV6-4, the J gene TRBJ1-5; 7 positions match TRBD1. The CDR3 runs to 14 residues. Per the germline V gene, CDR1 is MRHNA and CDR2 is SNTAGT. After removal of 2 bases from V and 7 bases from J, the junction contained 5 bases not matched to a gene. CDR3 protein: CASSDMRGQQPQHF. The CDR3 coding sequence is TGTGCCAGCAGTGACATGAGGGGGCAACAGCCCCAGCATTTT.

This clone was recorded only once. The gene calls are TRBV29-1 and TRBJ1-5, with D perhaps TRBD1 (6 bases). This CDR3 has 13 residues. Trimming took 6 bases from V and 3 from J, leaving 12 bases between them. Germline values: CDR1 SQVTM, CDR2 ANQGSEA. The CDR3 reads CSVRQALNQPQHF. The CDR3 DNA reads TGCAGCGTAAGACAGGCTCTCAATCAGCCCCAGCATTTT.

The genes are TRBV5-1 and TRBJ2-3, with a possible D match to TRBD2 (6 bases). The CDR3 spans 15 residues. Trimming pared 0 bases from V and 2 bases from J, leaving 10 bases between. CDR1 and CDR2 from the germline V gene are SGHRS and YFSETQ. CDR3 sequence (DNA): TGCGCCAGCAGCTTGGCCGGGGAGGTCACAGATACGCAGTATTTT. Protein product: CASSLAGEVTDTQYF. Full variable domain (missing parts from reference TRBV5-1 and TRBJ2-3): KAGVTQTPRYLIKTRGQQVTLSCSPISGHRSVSWYQQTPGQGLQFLFEYFSETQRNKGNFPGRFSGRQFSNSRSEMNVSTLELGDSALYLCASSLAGEVTDTQYFGPGTRLTVL.

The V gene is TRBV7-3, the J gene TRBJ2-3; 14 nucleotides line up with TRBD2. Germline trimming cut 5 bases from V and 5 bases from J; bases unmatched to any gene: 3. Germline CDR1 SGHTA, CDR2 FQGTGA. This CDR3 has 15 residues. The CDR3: CASSRLAGGVDTQYF. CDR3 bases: TGTGCCAGCAGCAGACTAGCGGGAGGGGTAGATACGCAGTATTTT.

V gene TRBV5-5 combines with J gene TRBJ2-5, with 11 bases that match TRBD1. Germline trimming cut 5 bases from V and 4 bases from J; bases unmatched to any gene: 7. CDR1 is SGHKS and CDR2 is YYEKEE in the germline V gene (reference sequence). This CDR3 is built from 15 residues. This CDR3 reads CASRGTGGLIETQYF. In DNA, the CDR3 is TGTGCCAGCAGAGGGACAGGGGGATTGATAGAGACCCAGTACTTC.

The CDR3 bases are TGTGCCTGGAGTTCGACCCGACAGTTCAATGAAAAACTGTTTTTT. It codes for CAWSSTRQFNEKLFF. This sequence joins TRBV30 and TRBJ1-4; TRBD1 might be the D (5 bases). The CDR3 is 15 residues long. CDR1 is GTSNPN, CDR2 SVGIG, per germline (reference sequence). With 2 bases removed from V and 5 bases from J, the gap between germline ends came to 15 bases.

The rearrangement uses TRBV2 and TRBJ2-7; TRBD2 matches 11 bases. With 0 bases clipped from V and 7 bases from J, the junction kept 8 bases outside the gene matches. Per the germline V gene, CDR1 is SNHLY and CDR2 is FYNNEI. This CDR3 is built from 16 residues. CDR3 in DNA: TGTGCCAGCAGTGAAGCGCAACTAGCGGGAGTCTGGGAGCAGTACTTC. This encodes CASSEAQLAGVWEQYF.

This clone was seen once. CDR3 coding DNA: TGCGCCAGCAGCCAAGTAGCGGGAGCATCCTACAATGAGCAGTTCTTC. Its translation is CASSQVAGASYNEQFF. V is TRBV4-1 and J is TRBJ2-1, with 9 bases that match TRBD2. The V segment lost 1 base and the J segment 1 base; nucleotides outside the gene matches: 2. The CDR3 length is 16 residues. CDR1 and CDR2 from the germline V gene are MGHRA and YSYEKL.

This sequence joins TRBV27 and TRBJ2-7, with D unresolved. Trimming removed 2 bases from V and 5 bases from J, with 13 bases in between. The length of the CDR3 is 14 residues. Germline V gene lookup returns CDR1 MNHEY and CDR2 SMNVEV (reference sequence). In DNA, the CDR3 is TGTGCCAGCAGTTTAGGGCCCCTAAGGCACGAGCAGTACTTC. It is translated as CASSLGPLRHEQYF.

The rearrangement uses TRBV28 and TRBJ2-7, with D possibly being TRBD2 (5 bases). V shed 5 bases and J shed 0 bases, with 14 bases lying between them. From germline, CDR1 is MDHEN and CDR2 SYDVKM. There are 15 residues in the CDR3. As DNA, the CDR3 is TGTGCCAGCAGTGAAGCGGTAAGGAGCTCCTACGAGCAGTACTTC. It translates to CASSEAVRSSYEQYF.

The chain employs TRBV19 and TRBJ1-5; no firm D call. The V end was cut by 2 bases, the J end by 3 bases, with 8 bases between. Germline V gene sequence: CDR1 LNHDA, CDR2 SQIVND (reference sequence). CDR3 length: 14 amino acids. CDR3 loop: CASSITENNQPQHF. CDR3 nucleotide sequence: TGTGCCAGTAGTATAACGGAGAACAATCAGCCCCAGCATTTT.

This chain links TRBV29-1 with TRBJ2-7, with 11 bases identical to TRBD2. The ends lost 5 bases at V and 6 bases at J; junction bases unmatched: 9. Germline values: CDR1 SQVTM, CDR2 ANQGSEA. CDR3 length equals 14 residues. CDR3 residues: CSVTLGLAGGEQYF. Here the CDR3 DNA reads TGCAGCGTTACACTAGGACTAGCGGGCGGCGAGCAGTACTTC.

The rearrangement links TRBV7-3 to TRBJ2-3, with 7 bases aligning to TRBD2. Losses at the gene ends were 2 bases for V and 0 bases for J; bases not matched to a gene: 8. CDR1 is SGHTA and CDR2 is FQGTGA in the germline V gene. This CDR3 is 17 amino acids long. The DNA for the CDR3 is TGTGCCAGCAGCTTAGGGGGGGGTATCGGGAGCACAGATACGCAGTATTTT. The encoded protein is CASSLGGGIGSTDTQYF. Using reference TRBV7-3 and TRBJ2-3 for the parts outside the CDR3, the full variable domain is GAGVSQTPSNKVTEKGKYVELRCDPISGHTALYWYRQSLGQGPEFLIYFQGTGAADDSGLPNDRFFAVRPEGSVSTLKIQRTERGDSAVYLCASSLGGGIGSTDTQYFGPGTRLTVL.

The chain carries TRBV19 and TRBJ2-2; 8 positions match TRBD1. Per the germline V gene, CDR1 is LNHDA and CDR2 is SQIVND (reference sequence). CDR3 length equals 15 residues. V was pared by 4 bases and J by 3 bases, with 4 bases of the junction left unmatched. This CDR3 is CASSTDREYTGELFF. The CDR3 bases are TGTGCCAGTAGTACGGACAGGGAGTACACCGGGGAGCTGTTTTTT. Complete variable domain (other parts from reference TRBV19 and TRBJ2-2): DGGITQSPKYLFRKEGQNVTLSCEQNLNHDAMYWYRQDPGQGLRLIYYSQIVNDFQKGDIAEGYSVSREKKESFPLTVTSAQKNPTAFYLCASSTDREYTGELFFGEGSRLTVL.

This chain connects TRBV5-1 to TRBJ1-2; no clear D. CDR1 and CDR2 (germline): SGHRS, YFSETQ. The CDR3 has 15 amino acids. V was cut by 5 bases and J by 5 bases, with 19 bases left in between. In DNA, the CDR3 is TGCGCCAGCAGAATCCCTCAACAGAGAGCTTATGGCTACACCTTC. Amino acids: CASRIPQQRAYGYTF.